This TCR beta chain originates from a study of blood T cell repertoires in COVID-19. About the study: Donors in the United States, Italy and Spain gave samples during acute or convalescent COVID-19.

Sequenced by immunoSEQ multiplex PCR; TCRdb stores in-frame clones only, minus some. The sample includes 400,000 or so clones, 85% to 90% of them seen just once. Patients at the Seattle site were enrolled during active infection and followed longitudinally. Between the trimmed V and J ends, which lost 4 bases and 4 bases, there was a span of 7 bases. The length of the CDR3 is 13 residues. Germline CDR1 is LNHDA and CDR2 is SQIVND (reference sequence). The sample consisted of peripheral blood. The genes are TRBV19 and TRBJ2-2; D unclear. The source is a man aged 18-30 years with COVID-19, enrolled during active disease. CDR3 sequence reads: CASSNSFTGELFF. The CDR3 region has the DNA TGTGCCAGTAGTAATAGTTTCACCGGGGAGCTGTTTTTT.